This is a list of T cell receptor beta chains from one sample in a study of blood T cell repertoires in COVID-19. Sequencing was performed with immunoSEQ multiplex PCR; in TCRdb, only in-frame clones are kept and a portion is missing. The data hold around 100,000 clones, with around 92% observed a single time. Sequenced input: peripheral blood. All receptors derive from a woman aged 55-70 years with acute or convalescent COVID-19. Each CDR3 is given with its conserved first and last residue. Each record gives: D gene, J gene, CDR3 length, V gene, clone size, CDR3 DNA, CDR3 protein. D genes are given only for firm matches. Some rows have no size entry. The others give once, few or many, or a class for an expanded clone.

D: TRBD1
J: TRBJ1-2
length: 15
V: TRBV3-1/TRBV3-2
size: NA
DNA: TGTGCCAGCAGCCAAGATAGGGGACAGTTCTATGGCTACACCTTC
CDR3: CASSQDRGQFYGYTF

D: NA
J: TRBJ1-5
length: 14
V: TRBV3-1/TRBV3-2
size: NA
DNA: TGTGCCAGCAGCCAAGTCGTCGGGAATCAGCCCCAGCATTTT
CDR3: CASSQVVGNQPQHF

D: NA
J: TRBJ2-7
length: 15
V: TRBV6-1
size: NA
DNA: TGTGCCAGCAGTGAAGCACAGGGTTCCTCCTACGAGCAGTACTTC
CDR3: CASSEAQGSSYEQYF

D: TRBD2
J: TRBJ2-5
length: 16
V: TRBV11-2
size: NA
DNA: TGTGCCAGCAGCTTAGCACTAGCGGGAGTAAAAGAGACCCAGTACTTC
CDR3: CASSLALAGVKETQYF

D: NA
J: TRBJ2-3
length: 14
V: TRBV29-1
size: NA
DNA: TGCAGCGTTGAAGGGCAGCGCGGCACAGATACGCAGTATTTT
CDR3: CSVEGQRGTDTQYF

D: TRBD1
J: TRBJ1-5
length: 15
V: TRBV12-5
size: NA
DNA: TGTGCTAGTGGTTTAGGGCAGGGGGCCTTTCAGCCCCAGCATTTT
CDR3: CASGLGQGAFQPQHF

D: TRBD1
J: TRBJ1-5
length: 18
V: TRBV19
size: NA
DNA: TGTGCCAGTAGGGACGCCGGGACAGGGGGTCGCAGCAATCAGCCCCAGCATTTT
CDR3: CASRDAGTGGRSNQPQHF

D: TRBD2
J: TRBJ2-1
length: 18
V: TRBV2
size: NA
DNA: TGTGCCAGCATTCCACTAGCGGGAGGTTCTGAAGGGGAGGATGAGCAGTTCTTC
CDR3: CASIPLAGGSEGEDEQFF

D: NA
J: TRBJ1-1
length: 11
V: TRBV3-1/TRBV3-2
size: few
DNA: TGTGCCAGCAGCCAAGGAGGTCTGGCTTTCTTT
CDR3: CASSQGGLAFF

D: TRBD2
J: TRBJ2-3
length: 18
V: TRBV7-3
size: NA
DNA: TGTGCCAGCAGCTATGAGGGGCCCGGGAGGTATGGAGCAGATACGCAGTATTTT
CDR3: CASSYEGPGRYGADTQYF

D: TRBD2
J: TRBJ2-7
length: 16
V: TRBV28
size: NA
DNA: TGTGCCAGCAGTTTAGATGGCGGGAGGGCCCCTTACGAGCAGTACTTC
CDR3: CASSLDGGRAPYEQYF

D: TRBD2
J: TRBJ2-3
length: 15
V: TRBV7-3
size: NA
DNA: TGTGCCAGCAGCTTAACGGGAGGGCGCACAGATACGCAGTATTTT
CDR3: CASSLTGGRTDTQYF

D: TRBD2
J: TRBJ2-1
length: 15
V: TRBV5-3
size: NA
DNA: TGTGCCAGAAGCTTGGGTGGACTAGCCTACAATGAGCAGTTCTTC
CDR3: CARSLGGLAYNEQFF

D: TRBD1
J: TRBJ1-4
length: 14
V: TRBV15
size: few
DNA: TGTGCCACCAGCCGCCGACAGGGAGGCCAAAAACTGTTTTTT
CDR3: CATSRRQGGQKLFF

D: NA
J: TRBJ1-2
length: 14
V: TRBV5-1
size: NA
DNA: TGCGCCAGCAGCTTGCTAGACGCAAACTATGGCTACACCTTC
CDR3: CASSLLDANYGYTF

D: NA
J: TRBJ1-2
length: 16
V: TRBV19
size: NA
DNA: TGTGCCAGTAGTGAAACGGGTCGATACAACCACTATGGCTACACCTTC
CDR3: CASSETGRYNHYGYTF

D: TRBD1
J: TRBJ1-1
length: 18
V: TRBV19
size: NA
DNA: TGTGCCAGTAGTATGGGGACAGGGGCAGTCAACTTGAACACTGAAGCTTTCTTT
CDR3: CASSMGTGAVNLNTEAFF

D: TRBD1
J: TRBJ1-2
length: 15
V: TRBV5-1
size: NA
DNA: TGCGCCAGCAGCTTGAGCACAGGGGGCGCAGATGGCTACACCTTC
CDR3: CASSLSTGGADGYTF

D: NA
J: TRBJ2-1
length: 15
V: TRBV28
size: NA
DNA: TGTGCCAGCAGCTCTAGGAGGAGCTCCTACAATGAGCAGTTCTTC
CDR3: CASSSRRSSYNEQFF

D: NA
J: TRBJ2-7
length: 13
V: TRBV28
size: NA
DNA: TGTGCCAGCACTTCCAGCGGTTCCTACGAGCAGTACTTC
CDR3: CASTSSGSYEQYF

D: TRBD2
J: TRBJ2-2
length: 15
V: TRBV10-1
size: NA
DNA: TGCGCCAGCAGTGAAACTAGCGGGATCACCGGGGAGCTGTTTTTT
CDR3: CASSETSGITGELFF

D: NA
J: TRBJ1-5
length: 15
V: TRBV6-5
size: NA
DNA: TGTGCCAGCAGTTACGGCCTGGGAGCGAATCAGCCCCAGCATTTT
CDR3: CASSYGLGANQPQHF

D: NA
J: TRBJ1-2
length: 13
V: TRBV7-8
size: NA
DNA: TGTGCCAGCAGCTTAGCTGGACAGACGGGCTACACCTTC
CDR3: CASSLAGQTGYTF

D: NA
J: TRBJ2-2
length: 14
V: TRBV19
size: once
DNA: TGTGCCAGTAGTATAGGGGGCCCGGTCGGGGAGCTGTTTTTT
CDR3: CASSIGGPVGELFF

D: NA
J: TRBJ2-1
length: 16
V: TRBV7-9
size: NA
DNA: TGTGCCAGCAGCTTGGAGGGCTTTGGACCCTACAATGAGCAGTTCTTC
CDR3: CASSLEGFGPYNEQFF

D: TRBD2
J: TRBJ2-2
length: 18
V: TRBV28
size: NA
DNA: TGTGCCAGCAGCCCTCTTGCGGGAGCCTATAAGAACACCGGGGAGCTGTTTTTT
CDR3: CASSPLAGAYKNTGELFF

D: NA
J: TRBJ2-1
length: 17
V: TRBV4-1
size: NA
DNA: TGCGCCAGCAGCCAAGATGGACCGGGGTCCTCCTACAATGAGCAGTTCTTC
CDR3: CASSQDGPGSSYNEQFF

D: TRBD1
J: TRBJ2-5
length: 15
V: TRBV5-6
size: NA
DNA: TGTGCCAGCAGCTTGGCGGGACAGGGGAGGGAGACCCAGTACTTC
CDR3: CASSLAGQGRETQYF

D: NA
J: TRBJ1-1
length: 14
V: TRBV7-9
size: NA
DNA: TGTGCCAGCAGCCCTGGACTTGGGAGCACTGAAGCTTTCTTT
CDR3: CASSPGLGSTEAFF

D: NA
J: TRBJ1-2
length: 12
V: TRBV28
size: NA
DNA: TGTGCCAGCAGTTTCCGACTGGATGGCTACACCTTC
CDR3: CASSFRLDGYTF

D: NA
J: TRBJ1-1
length: 15
V: TRBV30
size: NA
DNA: TGTGCCTGGATCCCTCAAGGGAGGGGTAACACTGAAGCTTTCTTT
CDR3: CAWIPQGRGNTEAFF